This entry describes one T cell receptor (beta chain). Its antigen is as yet unknown. The CDR3 runs to 15 residues. These data originate in a study of human CD8 memory T cell subsets. Study findings and constraints: For stem-like memory and precursor exhausted T cells, diversity was similarly high, which was not true of effector memory cells.

TCR beta was sequenced from UMI-tagged 5' RACE libraries. TCRdb reprocessed the 5' RACE reads; each CDR3 protein has one entry and no DNA is given. The sample table sets out several thousand distinct CDR3 sequences. This chain uses TRBV12-3 or TRBV12-4 with TRBJ2-1. This sequence was found in a human donor in good health. Sequenced: CD8+ stem-like memory T cells (TSCM and TCM) sorted from PBMCs. The sample's subset: stem-like memory CD8 T cells (TSTEM), CCR7+ PD-1- TIGIT-. This CDR3 reads CASSGAGLSYNEQFF.